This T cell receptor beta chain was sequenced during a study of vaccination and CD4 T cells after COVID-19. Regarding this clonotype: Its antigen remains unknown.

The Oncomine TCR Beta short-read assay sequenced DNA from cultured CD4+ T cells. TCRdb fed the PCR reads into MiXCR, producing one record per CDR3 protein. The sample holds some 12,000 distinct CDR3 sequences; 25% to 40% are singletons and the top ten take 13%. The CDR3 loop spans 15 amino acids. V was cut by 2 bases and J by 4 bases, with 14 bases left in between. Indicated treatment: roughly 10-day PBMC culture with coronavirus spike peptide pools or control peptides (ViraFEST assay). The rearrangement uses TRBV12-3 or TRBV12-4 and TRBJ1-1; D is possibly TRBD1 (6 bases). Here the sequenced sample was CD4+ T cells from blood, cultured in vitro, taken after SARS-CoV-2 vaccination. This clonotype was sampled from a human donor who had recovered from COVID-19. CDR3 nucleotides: TGTGCCAGCAGTTTAATGGGGGGCGCGGGCACTGAAGCTTTCTTT. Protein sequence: CASSLMGGAGTEAFF.